These 2 T cell receptor beta chains were all obtained from the same sample, sequenced in a study of cytomegalovirus exposure and HLA in healthy donors. In the PCR, 60 Vbeta and 13 Jbeta primers were used. Produced via immunoSEQ multiplex PCR; TCRdb's table is partial and in-frame only. The repertoire includes roughly 120,000 clones, 65% to 80% of them detected once, and under 15% sits in the top ten. Material: PBMCs. These receptors were taken from a woman aged 55-70 years in good health and CMV-seropositive.

This chain links TRBV12-5 with TRBJ2-3; D uncertain. The CDR3 loop spans 14 amino acids. Germline values: CDR1 LGHNT, CDR2 FRNRAP. V gave up 0 bases and J gave up 7 bases, with 11 bases separating them. The CDR3 here is CASGLVPSDYTQYF. The DNA for the CDR3 is TGTGCTAGTGGTTTGGTCCCAAGCGACTATACGCAGTATTTT.

The chain joins TRBV5-1 to TRBJ2-2; possible D gene TRBD2, 6 bases. This CDR3 spans 13 amino acids. Trimming removed 7 bases at V and 5 bases at J, with 12 bases between. Germline V lookup: CDR1 SGHRS, CDR2 YFSETQ. CDR3 bases: TGCGCCAGCGGGCGGGGAGAGACCGGGGAGCTGTTTTTT. This gives the protein CASGRGETGELFF. The entire variable domain, with the rest obtained from reference TRBV5-1 and TRBJ2-2, is as follows: KAGVTQTPRYLIKTRGQQVTLSCSPISGHRSVSWYQQTPGQGLQFLFEYFSETQRNKGNFPGRFSGRQFSNSRSEMNVSTLELGDSALYLCASGRGETGELFFGEGSRLTVL.